These 27 T cell receptor beta chains were sequenced from one sample in a study of human T cells and chemical hapten exposure. Time point denoted: patch test 3, about 24 weeks after DPC sensitization. Treatment specified: therapeutic diphenylcyclopropenone sensitization with weekly scalp DPC. TCRdb used MiXCR to reprocess the RACE reads, holding one entry per CDR3 protein. The sample holds 30,000 or so distinct CDR3 sequences, about 5.6% seen once. The sample in question was whole blood, obtained in connection with sensitization to the hapten diphenylcyclopropenone (DPC). The receptors stem from a young man with alopecia areata. Some clones in this sample may be carry-over from other donors' samples.

This clonotype was recorded many times. This rearrangement joins TRBV4-3 to TRBJ1-3; a possible D gene is TRBD1 (5 bases). V gave up 0 bases and J gave up 7 bases, with 19 bases separating them. CDR1 LGHNA and CDR2 YSLEER come from the germline V gene. This CDR3 has 17 residues. CDR3 coding DNA: TGCGCCAGCAGCCAAGAGCCACCGACAGAGGTCCGGAACACCATATATTTT. Protein sequence: CASSQEPPTEVRNTIYF.

This clonotype was seen many times. The chain has TRBV7-8 and TRBJ2-5; D possibly corresponds to TRBD1 (5 bases). V lost 0 bases and J 0 bases, leaving 14 bases between the germline ends. Per the germline V gene, CDR1 is SGHVS and CDR2 is FQNEAQ. The CDR3 is made up of 17 amino acids. Here the CDR3 reads CASSLALSDSNQETQYF. DNA for the CDR3: TGTGCCAGCAGCTTAGCTTTGTCCGACAGTAACCAAGAGACCCAGTACTTC.

The table lists this clonotype with many counts. The chain links TRBV6-6 to TRBJ2-7, with 8 bases that match TRBD2. The CDR3 is 14 residues long. Unmatched junction bases numbered 2, after V lost 2 bases and J lost 2 bases. Per the germline V gene, CDR1 is MNHNY and CDR2 is SVGAGI (reference sequence). The CDR3 reads CASSYPGGAYEQYF. The DNA for the CDR3 is TGTGCCAGCAGTTACCCGGGGGGGGCCTACGAGCAGTACTTC.

This clonotype was observed many times. V is TRBV30 and J is TRBJ2-5; the D is unclear. Germline-derived CDR1 and CDR2 are GTSNPN and SVGIG (reference sequence). Trimming shortened V by 4 bases and J by 1 base, and 10 bases separated the two germline ends. CDR3 length equals 13 residues. CDR3 in DNA: TGTGCCTGGAAAAGGAGCGCCCAAGAGACCCAGTACTTC. This gives the protein CAWKRSAQETQYF. The full variable domain, its missing parts supplied by reference TRBV30 and TRBJ2-5, is SQTIHQWPATLVQPVGSPLSLECTVEGTSNPNLYWYRQAAGRGLQLLFYSVGIGQISSEVPQNLSASRPQDRQFILSSKKLLLSDSGFYLCAWKRSAQETQYFGPGTRLLVL.

This clonotype occurred many times. The genes are TRBV15 and TRBJ2-5; TRBD1 matches 8 bases. V lost 2 bases, J lost 2 bases, and 4 bases stayed unmatched. Germline CDR1 LNHNV, CDR2 YYDKDF (reference sequence). CDR3 size: 15 residues. The CDR3 nucleotides read TGTGCCACCAGCAGACCCGGGACAGGTCAAGAGACCCAGTACTTC. Protein sequence: CATSRPGTGQETQYF.

This clonotype came up many times. The gene calls are TRBV6-5 and TRBJ2-6, with a possible D match to TRBD2 (5 bases). Germline V gives CDR1 MNHEY, CDR2 SVGAGI. The CDR3 is made up of 15 amino acids. Deletions cut 6 bases from V and 4 bases from J, with 13 bases between. CDR3 DNA sequence: TGTGCCAGCAGCCCACTAGTATCCGGGGCCAACGTCCTGACTTTC. It is translated as CASSPLVSGANVLTF.

This clonotype has ten or more counts. The gene calls are TRBV6-2 or TRBV6-3 and TRBJ1-5, with D hard to call. The CDR3 loop spans 13 amino acids. Germline V gene lookup returns CDR1 MNHEY and CDR2 SVGEGT. V was cut by 7 bases and J by 4 bases, with 11 bases left in between. In DNA, the CDR3 is TGTGCCAGCACGGACCGGGATAATCAGCCCCAGCATTTT. The encoded protein is CASTDRDNQPQHF.

This clonotype has just a few counts. This chain connects TRBV20-1 to TRBJ2-1; 16 bases agree with TRBD2. J was trimmed by 6 bases and V by 0 bases; bases with no gene match: 5. CDR1 and CDR2 from the germline V gene are DFQATT and SNEGSKA (reference sequence). The CDR3 sequence is 17 residues long. The CDR3 DNA reads as TGCAGTGCTAGAGAAGCGGGACTAGCGGGAGGGCTCAATGAGCAGTTCTTC. Translation gives CSAREAGLAGGLNEQFF.

There are many counts of this clonotype. This chain connects TRBV7-8 to TRBJ2-3; TRBD1 might be the D (6 bases). The CDR3 length is 17 residues. Germline V gives CDR1 SGHVS, CDR2 FQNEAQ. With 3 bases removed from V and 2 bases from J, the gap between germline ends came to 18 bases. In DNA form, the CDR3 reads TGTGCCAGCAGCTTCCGGACAGCAAGCTATACCACAGATACGCAGTATTTT. Protein product: CASSFRTASYTTDTQYF.

This clonotype showed up many times. A read error may produce the germline difference seen at one junction end. This chain uses TRBV20-1 with TRBJ2-5; 10 bases line up with TRBD1. This CDR3 has 14 residues. Germline lookup yields CDR1 DFQATT and CDR2 SNEGSKA (reference sequence). The CDR3 is CSAREGQGKETQYF. In DNA, the CDR3 is TGCAGTGCTCGAGAGGGACAGGGGAAGGAGACCCAGTACTTC.

This clonotype was seen at least ten times. V gene TRBV7-8 combines with J gene TRBJ2-4, with D perhaps matching TRBD1 (5 bases). The CDR3 extends over 16 amino acids. Trimming removed 1 base at V and 2 bases at J, with 12 bases between. In germline, CDR1 is SGHVS, CDR2 FQNEAQ. This chain's CDR3 is CASSLEGSWSKNIQYF. CDR3 sequence (DNA): TGTGCCAGCAGCTTAGAGGGGTCGTGGTCCAAAAACATTCAGTACTTC.

This clonotype was recorded many times. This chain links TRBV7-2 with TRBJ1-1, with a tentative D call TRBD1 (5 bases). CDR3 length: 12 residues. V lost 10 bases and J lost 10, with 19 bases in between. Looked up from germline, CDR1 is SGHTA and CDR2 is FQGNSA. CDR3 bases: TGTGCCATCCGTCTCTCCGAGGGACGAGCTTTCTTT. As protein: CAIRLSEGRAFF.

This clonotype has a count of ten or more. The chain joins TRBV20-1 to TRBJ1-1; D is undetermined. The CDR3 sequence is 13 residues long. The ends were cut back, 3 bases at V and 0 bases at J, with 8 bases in the middle. Germline V gives CDR1 DFQATT, CDR2 SNEGSKA (reference sequence). Here the CDR3 DNA reads TGCAGTGCTAGCACCAACTTGAACACTGAAGCTTTCTTT. Amino acids: CSASTNLNTEAFF.

This clonotype was found many times. The J gene is TRBJ2-5, the V gene TRBV7-2, with TRBD2 matching over 7 bases. CDR1 and CDR2 from the germline V gene are SGHTA and FQGNSA. The ends lost 6 bases at V and 2 bases at J; junction bases unmatched: 6. The CDR3 extends over 14 amino acids. CDR3 in DNA: TGTGCCAGCAGGGTAGGAGCGGGACAAGAGACCCAGTACTTC. Translation gives CASRVGAGQETQYF.

This clonotype was counted many times. This chain connects TRBV6-5 to TRBJ2-1; TRBD2 agrees at 10 bases. Looked up from germline, CDR1 is MNHEY and CDR2 is SVGAGI. J gave up 8 bases and V 4 bases, and 14 bases lay outside the gene matches. The CDR3 is 17 residues long. CDR3 DNA: TGTGCCAGCAGTTCCCTCGCAGCGGGAGGGCCCAGGGATGAGCAGTTCTTC. Encoded protein: CASSSLAAGGPRDEQFF.

Ten or more counts support this clonotype. The J gene is TRBJ2-7, the V gene TRBV12-3 or TRBV12-4; 8 nucleotides agree with TRBD1. CDR3 length equals 15 residues. The ends lost 4 bases at V and 2 bases at J; junction bases unmatched: 7. The CDR3 spells CASSSRGRGPYEQYF. In DNA, the CDR3 is TGTGCCAGCAGTTCTCGGGGCAGGGGGCCCTACGAGCAGTACTTC.

Ten or more counts support this clonotype. The V call is TRBV27, the J call TRBJ1-6, with TRBD1 matching over 8 bases. Per the germline V gene, CDR1 is MNHEY and CDR2 is SMNVEV (reference sequence). The CDR3 loop spans 18 amino acids. Trimming took 4 bases from V and 0 from J; bases not matched to a gene: 8. In nucleotides, the CDR3 is TGTGCCAGCAGTTCCGGGACAGGTGTTTTCTCCTATAATTCACCCCTCCACTTT. Its protein product is CASSSGTGVFSYNSPLHF.

The sample holds a few counts of this clonotype. This sequence joins TRBV9 and TRBJ2-7; possible D gene TRBD1, 6 bases. From germline, CDR1 is SGDLS and CDR2 YYNGEE. V lost 0 bases and J 3 bases, leaving 10 bases between the germline ends. This CDR3 is 14 amino acids long. The CDR3 DNA follows: TGTGCCAGCAGCGTAGATGGGACACACTACGAGCAGTACTTC. Protein product: CASSVDGTHYEQYF. The complete variable domain, with remaining parts taken from reference TRBV9 and TRBJ2-7, reads DSGVTQTPKHLITATGQRVTLRCSPRSGDLSVYWYQQSLDQGLQFLIQYYNGEERAKGNILERFSAQQFPDLHSELNLSSLELGDSALYFCASSVDGTHYEQYFGPGTRLTVT.

This clonotype was observed at least ten times. The rearrangement links TRBV7-9 to TRBJ2-7; D is unclear. The germline V gene encodes CDR1 SEHNR and CDR2 FQNEAQ (reference sequence). V lost 0 bases, J lost 7 bases, and 13 bases lay in between. There are 14 residues in the CDR3. CDR3 sequence: CASSLAVVTGEQYF. DNA of the CDR3: TGTGCCAGCAGCTTAGCGGTCGTCACTGGGGAGCAGTACTTC.

Ten or more counts support this clonotype. A read error may account for a junction end that differs from germline. The rearrangement links TRBV6-2 or TRBV6-3 to TRBJ2-7, with 7 bases that match TRBD1. Germline V CDR1 and CDR2: MNHEY, SVGEGT. This CDR3 is 14 amino acids long. The CDR3 DNA reads TGTGCCAGCAGTGACTCGGGGACAGCCTACGAGCAGTACTTC. It is translated as CASSDSGTAYEQYF.

This clonotype was seen repeatedly, ten times or more. The chain recombines TRBV7-8 with TRBJ2-1, with unresolved D. Trimming stripped 3 bases from V and 3 bases from J, with 3 bases between. The CDR3 length is 12 residues. The germline CDR1 and CDR2 sequences are SGHVS and FQNEAQ. The CDR3 sequence is CASSFYYNEQFF. CDR3 in DNA: TGTGCCAGCAGCTTTTACTACAATGAGCAGTTCTTC.

At least ten counts were recorded for this clonotype. The J gene is TRBJ2-7, the V gene TRBV12-3 or TRBV12-4; the D gene could be TRBD1 or TRBD2 (7 bases each). V was shortened by 4 bases and J by 3 bases, with 16 bases between the two germline ends. This CDR3 spans 15 amino acids. The CDR3 nucleotides are TGTGCCAGCAGTTCGTTCGACAGGGAGGGCTACGAGCAGTACTTC. Its translation: CASSSFDREGYEQYF.

This clonotype was found many times. The chain is built from TRBV4-3 and TRBJ2-1; D ambiguous. Germline-derived CDR1 and CDR2 are LGHNA and YSLEER. This CDR3 is built from 15 residues. V gave up 3 bases and J gave up 10 bases, with 19 bases separating them. CDR3 amino acids: CASSQTGPLQWEQFF. CDR3 bases: TGCGCCAGCAGCCAGACCGGGCCCCTACAATGGGAGCAGTTCTTC.

This clonotype was observed many times. This chain links TRBV7-2 with TRBJ1-5; D is ambiguous. Trimming stripped 5 bases from V and 0 bases from J, with 8 bases between. The CDR3 length is 14 residues. CDR1 is SGHTA, CDR2 FQGNSA, per germline. CDR3 in amino acids: CASSQEYSNQPQHF. As DNA, the CDR3 is TGTGCCAGCAGCCAAGAATATAGCAATCAGCCCCAGCATTTT.

The chain recombines TRBV20-1 with TRBJ2-3; D unresolved. V was pared by 0 bases and J by 1 base, with 11 bases between. Germline lookup yields CDR1 DFQATT and CDR2 SNEGSKA (reference sequence). The CDR3 totals 15 residues. The CDR3 reads CSARDLQRRTDTQYF. The CDR3 DNA reads TGCAGTGCTAGAGATCTACAGCGTCGCACAGATACGCAGTATTTT.

This clonotype was counted at least ten times. A read error may account for a junction end that differs from germline. CDR3 loop: CASRSNTEACF. CDR3 bases: TGTGCCAGCAGAAGCAACACTGAAGCTTGCTTT. The chain combines TRBV12-3 or TRBV12-4 with TRBJ1-1; D remains ambiguous. The CDR3 contains 11 residues.

This clonotype appeared many times. V gene TRBV30 combines with J gene TRBJ2-7, with a possible D match to TRBD1 (6 bases). Germline CDR1 is GTSNPN and CDR2 is SVGIG (reference sequence). Trimming stripped 4 bases from V and 7 bases from J, with 17 bases between. The CDR3 loop spans 13 amino acids. This chain's CDR3 is CAWTRMAQGEQYF. DNA for the CDR3: TGTGCCTGGACCAGGATGGCCCAGGGGGAGCAGTACTTC.